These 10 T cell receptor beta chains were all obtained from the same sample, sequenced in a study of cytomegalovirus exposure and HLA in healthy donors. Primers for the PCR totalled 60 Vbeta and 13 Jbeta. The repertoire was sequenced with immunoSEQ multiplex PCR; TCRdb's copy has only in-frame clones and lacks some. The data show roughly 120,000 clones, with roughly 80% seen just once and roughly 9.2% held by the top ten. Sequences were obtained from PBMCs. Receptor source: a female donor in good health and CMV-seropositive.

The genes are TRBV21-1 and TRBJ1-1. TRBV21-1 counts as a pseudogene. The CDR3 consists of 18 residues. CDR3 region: CAKPGGRPVGEMNTEAFF. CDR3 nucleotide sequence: TGTGCCAAGCCCGGGGGGCGACCGGTAGGGGAAATGAACACTGAAGCTTTCTTT.

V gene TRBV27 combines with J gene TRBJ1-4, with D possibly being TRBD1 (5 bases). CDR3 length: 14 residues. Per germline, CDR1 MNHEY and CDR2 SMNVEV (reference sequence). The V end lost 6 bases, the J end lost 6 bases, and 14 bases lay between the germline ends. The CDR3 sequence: CASRQGEGYEKLFF. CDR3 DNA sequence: TGTGCCAGCAGACAAGGGGAAGGGTATGAAAAACTGTTTTTT.

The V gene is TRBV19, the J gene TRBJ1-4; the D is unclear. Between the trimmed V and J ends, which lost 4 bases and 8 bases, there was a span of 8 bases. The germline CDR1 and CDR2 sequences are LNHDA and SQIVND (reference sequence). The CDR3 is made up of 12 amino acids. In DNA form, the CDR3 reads TGTGCCAGTAGTACCCCAGGCGAAAAACTGTTTTTT. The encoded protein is CASSTPGEKLFF.

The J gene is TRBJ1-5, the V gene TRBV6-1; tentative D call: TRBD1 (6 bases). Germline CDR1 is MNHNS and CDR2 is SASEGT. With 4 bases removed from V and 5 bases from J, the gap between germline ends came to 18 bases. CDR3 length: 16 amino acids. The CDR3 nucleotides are TGTGCCAGCAGTGGGGGTAGATCAGGGGTCGATCAGCCCCAGCATTTT. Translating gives CASSGGRSGVDQPQHF.

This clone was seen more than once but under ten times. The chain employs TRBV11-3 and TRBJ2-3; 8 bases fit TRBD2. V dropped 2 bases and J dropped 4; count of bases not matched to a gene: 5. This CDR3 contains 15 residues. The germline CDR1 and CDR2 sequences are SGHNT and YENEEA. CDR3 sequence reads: CASSLSTGGADTQYF. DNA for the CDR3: TGTGCCAGCAGCTTATCTACGGGGGGGGCAGATACGCAGTATTTT. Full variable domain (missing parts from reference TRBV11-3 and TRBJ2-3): EAGVVQSPRYKIIEKKQPVAFWCNPISGHNTLYWYLQNLGQGPELLIRYENEEAVDDSQLPKDRFSAERLKGVDSTLKIQPAELGDSAVYLCASSLSTGGADTQYFGPGTRLTVL.

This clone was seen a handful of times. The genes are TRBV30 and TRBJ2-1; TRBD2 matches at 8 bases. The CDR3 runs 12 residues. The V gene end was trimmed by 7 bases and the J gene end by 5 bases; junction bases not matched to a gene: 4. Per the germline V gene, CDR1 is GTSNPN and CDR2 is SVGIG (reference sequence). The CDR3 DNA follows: TGTGCCTTGAAGCGGGGGAACAATGAGCAGTTCTTC. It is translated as CALKRGNNEQFF.

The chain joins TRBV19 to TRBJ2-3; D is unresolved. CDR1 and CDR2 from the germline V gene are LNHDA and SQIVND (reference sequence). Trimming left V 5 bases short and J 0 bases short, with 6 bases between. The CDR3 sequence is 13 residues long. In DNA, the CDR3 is TGTGCCAGTAGTGTGGGCAGCACAGATACGCAGTATTTT. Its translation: CASSVGSTDTQYF. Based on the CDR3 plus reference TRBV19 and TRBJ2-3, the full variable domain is DGGITQSPKYLFRKEGQNVTLSCEQNLNHDAMYWYRQDPGQGLRLIYYSQIVNDFQKGDIAEGYSVSREKKESFPLTVTSAQKNPTAFYLCASSVGSTDTQYFGPGTRLTVL.

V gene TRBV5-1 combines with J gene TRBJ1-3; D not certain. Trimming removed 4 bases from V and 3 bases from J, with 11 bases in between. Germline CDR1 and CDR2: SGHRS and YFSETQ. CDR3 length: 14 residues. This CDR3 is CASSPGEDGNTIYF. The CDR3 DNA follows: TGCGCCAGCAGCCCCGGGGAGGATGGAAACACCATATATTTT.

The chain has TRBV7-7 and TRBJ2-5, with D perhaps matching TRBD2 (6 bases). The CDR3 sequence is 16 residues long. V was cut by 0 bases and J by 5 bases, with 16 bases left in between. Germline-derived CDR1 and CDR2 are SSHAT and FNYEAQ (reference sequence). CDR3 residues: CASSLAGATSFETQYF. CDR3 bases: TGTGCCAGCAGCTTAGCAGGGGCGACTAGTTTTGAGACCCAGTACTTC.

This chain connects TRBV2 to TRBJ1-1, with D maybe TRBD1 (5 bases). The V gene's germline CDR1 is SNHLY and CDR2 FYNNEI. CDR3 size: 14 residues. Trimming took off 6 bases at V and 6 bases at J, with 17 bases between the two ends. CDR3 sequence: CASSLARARSEAFF. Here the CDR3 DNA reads TGTGCCAGCAGCCTCGCCAGGGCTCGTTCTGAAGCTTTCTTT.